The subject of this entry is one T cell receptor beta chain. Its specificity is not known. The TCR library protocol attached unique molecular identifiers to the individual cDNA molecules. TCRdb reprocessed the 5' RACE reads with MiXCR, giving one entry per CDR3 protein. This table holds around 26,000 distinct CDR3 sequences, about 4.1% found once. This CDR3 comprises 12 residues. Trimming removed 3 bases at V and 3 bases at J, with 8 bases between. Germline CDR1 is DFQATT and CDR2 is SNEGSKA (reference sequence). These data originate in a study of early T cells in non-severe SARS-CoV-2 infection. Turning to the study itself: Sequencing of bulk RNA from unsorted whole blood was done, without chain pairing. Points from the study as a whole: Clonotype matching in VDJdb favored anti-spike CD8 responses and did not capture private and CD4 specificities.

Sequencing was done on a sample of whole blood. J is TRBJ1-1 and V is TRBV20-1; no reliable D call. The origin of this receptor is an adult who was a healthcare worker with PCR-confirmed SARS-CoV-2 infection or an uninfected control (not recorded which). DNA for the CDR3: TGCAGTGCTAGTCGGCAGCACACTGAAGCTTTCTTT. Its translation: CSASRQHTEAFF.